This T cell receptor beta chain was obtained from a study of siplizumab effects on memory and regulatory T cells. Measured with immunoSEQ multiplex PCR; TCRdb has only the in-frame clones, and not every one. In the table there are some 100,000 clones, roughly 92% of which are singletons. Trimming pared 0 bases from V and 1 base from J, leaving 0 bases between. The length of the CDR3 is 12 residues. CDR1 is SGHTA and CDR2 is FQGNSA in the germline V gene. Sequenced: Tregs sorted from blood. This chain links TRBV7-2 with TRBJ1-2; no firm D call. The sequence was obtained from a human donor in good health. The CDR3 protein is CASSLANYGYTF. CDR3 sequence (DNA): TGTGCCAGCAGCTTAGCTAACTATGGCTACACCTTC. Full variable domain (missing parts from reference TRBV7-2 and TRBJ1-2): GAGVSQSPSNKVTEKGKDVELRCDPISGHTALYWYRQSLGQGLEFLIYFQGNSAPDKSGLPSDRFSAERTGGSVSTLTIQRTQQEDSAVYLCASSLANYGYTFGSGTRLTVV.